These T cell receptor beta chains were read from a single sample in a study of blood T cells in healthy people across ages. TCRdb fed the 5' RACE reads into MiXCR, producing one record per CDR3 protein. This sample has approximately 1,000,000 distinct CDR3 sequences, with around 45% found just once. Sequencing was performed on blood. These receptors all come from a woman aged 55-69 years in good health. Each CDR3 is given with its conserved first and last residue. D genes are given only for firm matches. Rows give clone size only sometimes, using once, few, many, or a class for an expanded clone.

D	size	V	J	DNA	CDR3
NA	NA	TRBV29-1	TRBJ2-3	TGCAGCGTTGGGTCCCTGAGGGATACGCAGTATTTT	CSVGSLRDTQYF
NA	NA	TRBV27	TRBJ1-1	TGTGCCAGCAGTTTTAGCACAAACATGAACACTGAAGCTTTCTTT	CASSFSTNMNTEAFF
TRBD2	NA	TRBV20-1	TRBJ2-1	TGCAGTGCTCCGGGACTAGCGGAATACAATGAGCAGTTCTTC	CSAPGLAEYNEQFF
NA	NA	TRBV28	TRBJ1-4	TGTGCCAGCAGTTTTGGGCAAACAGGCGTCCGTAATGAAAAACTGTTTTTT	CASSFGQTGVRNEKLFF
NA	NA	TRBV3-1	TRBJ1-2	TGTGCCAGCAGCCAAGATCCTAGGAGCGGCTACACCTTC	CASSQDPRSGYTF
NA	NA	TRBV5-1	TRBJ2-3	TGCGCCAGCAGCCTCGGACTTTCCTCGGGCACAGATACGCAGTATTTT	CASSLGLSSGTDTQYF
NA	NA	TRBV6-5	TRBJ2-5	TGTGCCAGCAGTGTGGGGAGTTTGATGGAGACCCAGTACTTC	CASSVGSLMETQYF
TRBD1	NA	TRBV15	TRBJ1-1	TGTGCCACCAGGACAGACAGGGACACTGAAGCTTTCTTT	CATRTDRDTEAFF
NA	NA	TRBV11-1	TRBJ2-7	TGTGCCAGCCTACTCGACGGGAGCTCCTACGAGCAGTACTTC	CASLLDGSSYEQYF
NA	NA	TRBV11-2	TRBJ2-4	TGTGCCAGCAGCCACGGGGGTGGTATTGGGGAGCAGTACTTC	CASSHGGGIGEQYF
NA	many	TRBV24-1	TRBJ1-5	TGTGCCACCAGTGAGCCAGGCTGTCCCCAGCATTTT	CATSEPGCPQHF
TRBD1	few	TRBV5-5	TRBJ2-5	TGTGCCAGCAGCTCGGACAGGGATAAACAAGAGACCCAGTACTTC	CASSSDRDKQETQYF
NA	many	TRBV7-3	TRBJ1-2	TGTGCCAGCAGCTTAAGAAGGGGCTATGGCTACACCTTC	CASSLRRGYGYTF
NA	once	TRBV6-1	TRBJ2-4	TGTGCCAGCAGTGAATCGGAGGTTATAGCCAAAAACATTCAGTACTTC	CASSESEVIAKNIQYF
NA	NA	TRBV20-1	TRBJ1-1	TGCAGTGCAAGTCCGTGGGGGAACACTGAAGCTTTCTTT	CSASPWGNTEAFF
NA	NA	TRBV10-2	TRBJ2-7	TGCGCCAGCAGTGAGTTAGGGCGAGAGCAGTACTTC	CASSELGREQYF
TRBD2	NA	TRBV20-1	TRBJ2-3	TGCAGTGCTAGGCGGGAGGGGCCCACAGATACGCAGTATTTT	CSARREGPTDTQYF
NA	NA	TRBV20-1	TRBJ1-1	TGCAGTGCTATCTCAGGGGCCGTGGGCAGCACTGAAGCTTTCTTT	CSAISGAVGSTEAFF
NA	few	TRBV27	TRBJ1-4	TGTGCCAGCAGTAAGGCCGGAACAGCCGCCGAGGAAAAACTGTTTTTT	CASSKAGTAAEEKLFF
NA	NA	TRBV27	TRBJ1-2	TGTGCCAGCAGTTTATCGGGCGGCGGATTTAACTATGGCTACACCTTC	CASSLSGGGFNYGYTF
NA	NA	TRBV5-8	TRBJ2-3	TGTGCCAGCAGCTATGTCGGGGGCTTCTTTAGCGCAGATACGCAGTATTTT	CASSYVGGFFSADTQYF
NA	NA	TRBV28	TRBJ1-2	TGTGCCAGCAGTGTTGCGACCATCTATGGCTACACCTTC	CASSVATIYGYTF
TRBD1	NA	TRBV6-2/TRBV6-3	TRBJ2-7	TGTGCCGGCAGTTACGGTCGTCCGGGACAGTCGCTCAATGAGCAGTACTTC	CAGSYGRPGQSLNEQYF
NA	NA	TRBV9	TRBJ2-3	TGTGCCAGCAGCGTAGCAGCGGCGGGCACAGATACGCAGTATTTT	CASSVAAAGTDTQYF